This entry concerns a single T cell receptor beta chain. Its specificity is not known. Specified time point: late sampling 161 to 241 days after vaccination in three convalescent patients. Treatment: approximately 11-day PBMC culture with coronavirus spike peptide pools or control peptides (ViraFEST assay). The ViraFEST method relied on peptide pools to expand antigen-specific T cells, followed by TCR sequencing. Researchers used the Oncomine TCR Beta short-read assay to sequence DNA from cultured CD4+ T cells. Once CD4+ T cells had been cultured, genomic DNA was extracted from them. Via MiXCR, TCRdb re-called the PCR reads, giving one row per CDR3 protein. Of 20,000 to 30,000 distinct CDR3 sequences listed, around 42% are singletons. The source of the sample is a study of vaccination and CD4 T cells after COVID-19. V gave up 6 bases and J gave up 8 bases, with 8 bases separating them. CDR3 length: 12 amino acids. The germline CDR1 and CDR2 sequences are LNHDA and SQIVND (reference sequence).

The sequence was collected from a human donor who had recovered from COVID-19. The sample here was CD4+ T cells from blood, cultured in vitro, taken about 7 months after SARS-CoV-2 vaccination. The rearrangement links TRBV19 to TRBJ1-6; unclear D gene. The chain's CDR3 is CASSPAYSPLHF. The CDR3 coding sequence is TGTGCCAGTAGCCCCGCATATTCACCCCTCCACTTT.